The 22 T cell receptor beta chains listed next were all sequenced from one sample in a study of T-cell memory formation after mild COVID-19. TCRdb analysed the 5' RACE reads with MiXCR anew, one entry per CDR3 protein. The repertoire holds 85,000 to 130,000 distinct CDR3 sequences, with approximately 13% as singletons. The source material was PBMCs or a T cell subset sorted from them (not recorded which). These receptors all stem from an adult woman who had mild COVID-19 (a few samples of this study predate the infection). Cell type and time point are not known.

V is TRBV29-1 and J is TRBJ2-3; possibly TRBD1 for D (6 bases). CDR1 is SQVTM, CDR2 ANQGSEA, per germline. This CDR3 region has 14 residues. The V end lost 5 bases, the J end lost 0 bases, and 12 bases lay between the germline ends. The CDR3 region is CSVRDTSSTDTQYF. The DNA for the CDR3 is TGCAGCGTTCGGGACACTTCTAGCACAGATACGCAGTATTTT.

The chain joins TRBV4-3 to TRBJ2-3, with D possibly being TRBD2 (6 bases). Germline CDR1 LGHNA, CDR2 YSLEER. The CDR3 is 16 amino acids. Between the trimmed V and J ends, which lost 3 bases and 2 bases, there was a span of 15 bases. CDR3 in DNA: TGCGCCAGCAGCCAGGACCCGGGACTGCTCACAGATACGCAGTATTTT. Amino acid sequence: CASSQDPGLLTDTQYF.

The gene calls are TRBV15 and TRBJ2-7; the D gene is possibly TRBD1 (5 bases). Germline V CDR1 and CDR2: LNHNV, YYDKDF (reference sequence). V lost 5 bases and J lost 3, with 8 bases in between. The CDR3 spans 12 residues. The CDR3: CATSLTGYEQYF. The CDR3 DNA sequence: TGTGCCACCAGCCTTACAGGCTACGAGCAGTACTTC.

This clonotype came up a few times. The rearrangement joins TRBV5-1 to TRBJ2-7; perhaps TRBD2 as D (5 bases). This CDR3 has 15 residues. Trimming pared 2 bases from V and 2 bases from J, leaving 14 bases between. CDR1 is SGHRS, CDR2 YFSETQ, per germline. The CDR3 coding sequence is TGCGCCAGCAGCTTAGGGCCGACGGGAACCTACGAGCAGTACTTC. This sequence encodes CASSLGPTGTYEQYF.

The chain links TRBV20-1 to TRBJ1-4; D is perhaps TRBD1 (6 bases). Trimming removed 6 bases from V and 8 bases from J, with 22 bases in between. The V gene's germline CDR1 is DFQATT and CDR2 SNEGSKA (reference sequence). The CDR3 is made up of 15 amino acids. The CDR3 region is CSAEKLDRSLEKLFF. CDR3 coding DNA: TGCAGTGCCGAAAAACTTGACAGGTCACTCGAAAAACTGTTTTTT.

Ten or more counts support this clonotype. The gene calls are TRBV7-6 and TRBJ2-1; unclear D gene. The CDR3 is 12 amino acids. V was cut by 6 bases and J by 10 bases, with 13 bases left in between. Germline-derived CDR1 and CDR2 are SGHVS and FNYEAQ. The CDR3 spells CASSSEADEQFF. DNA of the CDR3: TGTGCCAGCAGTTCAGAAGCTGACGAGCAGTTCTTC.

This chain's CDR3 is CASSYSDSYRVNTEAFF. The CDR3 coding sequence is TGTGCCAGCAGTTACTCCGACTCATACAGGGTGAACACTGAAGCTTTCTTT. The chain combines TRBV6-2 or TRBV6-3 with TRBJ1-1; perhaps TRBD1 as D (6 bases). From germline, CDR1 is MNHEY and CDR2 SVGEGT. This CDR3 region has 17 residues. The germline V and J ends were trimmed by 0 bases and 0 bases, with 14 bases remaining between them.

This clonotype occurred a few times. This chain links TRBV29-1 with TRBJ2-1; maybe TRBD2 (5 bases). Germline V lookup: CDR1 SQVTM, CDR2 ANQGSEA. The CDR3 consists of 13 residues. Trimming cost V 2 bases and J 4 bases, with 9 bases left between them. As DNA, the CDR3 is TGCAGCGTTGAAAGTGGGAGATACAATGAGCAGTTCTTC. It is translated as CSVESGRYNEQFF.

This clonotype was observed a handful of times. V gene TRBV4-3 combines with J gene TRBJ2-7, with 9 bases fitting TRBD2. CDR3 length equals 16 residues. V dropped 0 bases and J dropped 4; count of bases not matched to a gene: 7. Germline lookup yields CDR1 LGHNA and CDR2 YSLEER. CDR3 in amino acids: CASSQDYGLAGYEQYF. For the CDR3, the DNA is TGCGCCAGCAGCCAAGATTACGGTCTAGCGGGATACGAGCAGTACTTC.

The chain carries TRBV6-2 or TRBV6-3 and TRBJ2-2; weak D call: TRBD2 (5 bases). Trimming pared 10 bases from V and 3 bases from J, leaving 12 bases between. The germline V gene encodes CDR1 MNHEY and CDR2 SVGEGT. There are 13 residues in the CDR3. CDR3 sequence: CAITGLYTGELFF. CDR3 DNA: TGTGCCATCACCGGACTTTACACCGGGGAGCTGTTTTTT.

DNA for the CDR3: TGTGCCAGCAGCCACGGCCAGTATAGTGACTCCTACAATGAGCAGTTCTTC. Its protein product is CASSHGQYSDSYNEQFF. The V and J genes are TRBV7-9 and TRBJ2-1; the D is unclear. This CDR3 is 17 amino acids long. Germline V CDR1 and CDR2: SEHNR, FQNEAQ (reference sequence). V shed 5 bases and J shed 0 bases, with 17 bases lying between them.

The chain uses TRBV24-1 and TRBJ2-3, with D perhaps TRBD2 (6 bases). V lost 3 bases and J lost 0, with 12 bases in between. CDR1 KGHDR and CDR2 SFDVKD come from the germline V gene. The CDR3 runs 16 residues. The CDR3: CATSDGGFTSTDTQYF. The CDR3 region has the DNA TGTGCCACCAGTGATGGGGGGTTTACTAGCACAGATACGCAGTATTTT.

A few counts support this clonotype. The genes are TRBV4-1 and TRBJ2-5, with TRBD1 as a possible D gene (6 bases). This CDR3 region has 14 residues. The V end lost 4 bases, the J end lost 3 bases, and 12 bases lay between the germline ends. The germline V gene encodes CDR1 MGHRA and CDR2 YSYEKL. CDR3 nucleotide sequence: TGCGCCAGCAGCCCTTTGGGGGCGGAAGAGACCCAGTACTTC. It codes for CASSPLGAEETQYF.

In its sample, this clonotype was seen a few times. The rearrangement uses TRBV4-1 and TRBJ1-5; TRBD1 might be the D (5 bases). Germline V gives CDR1 MGHRA, CDR2 YSYEKL. The CDR3 extends over 14 amino acids. Between the trimmed V and J ends, which lost 1 base and 4 bases, there was a span of 8 bases. The CDR3 sequence: CASSQGQFNQPQHF. DNA of the CDR3: TGCGCCAGCAGCCAAGGACAGTTTAATCAGCCCCAGCATTTT.

This clonotype was counted between two and nine times. The J gene is TRBJ2-7, the V gene TRBV6-5; a possible D gene is TRBD1 (7 bases). Deletions cut 2 bases from V and 6 bases from J, with 20 bases between. Germline V CDR1 and CDR2: MNHEY, SVGAGI. This CDR3 comprises 16 residues. CDR3 nucleotides: TGTGCCAGCAGTTACGGCGACGGATGGCGGGACAGCGAGCAGTACTTC. The encoded protein is CASSYGDGWRDSEQYF.

A word on this clonotype: It may be a read error: a sequence one base away is much more abundant. This sequence joins TRBV12-3 or TRBV12-4 and TRBJ2-1; D tentatively fits TRBD1 or TRBD2 (5 bases each). Trimming took off 7 bases at V and 7 bases at J, with 20 bases between the two ends. The CDR3 has 15 amino acids. CDR3 sequence: CASKHRTRGGNEQFF. DNA of the CDR3: TGTGCCAGCAAACACCGCACTAGGGGTGGTAATGAGCAGTTCTTC.

The chain uses TRBV24-1 and TRBJ2-3, with 13 bases lining up with TRBD2. V trimming: 3 bases; J trimming: 6 bases; junction bases outside the gene matches: 8. There are 17 residues in the CDR3. Germline lookup yields CDR1 KGHDR and CDR2 SFDVKD. The CDR3 DNA sequence: TGTGCCACCAGTGATACGCAAGGGACTAGCGGGGTTGATACGCAGTATTTT. It encodes CATSDTQGTSGVDTQYF.

The chain couples TRBV4-1 to TRBJ2-3, with D perhaps given as TRBD1 or TRBD2 (5 bases each). Germline V CDR1 and CDR2: MGHRA, YSYEKL. The ends were cut back, 0 bases at V and 11 bases at J, with 12 bases in the middle. The length of the CDR3 is 13 residues. The CDR3 nucleotides read TGCGCCAGCAGCCAAGAAGTTGGGGACCGGCAGTATTTT. Translated: CASSQEVGDRQYF.

A few counts support this clonotype. The V and J genes are TRBV3-1 and TRBJ2-2; D unresolved. Trimming stripped 4 bases from V and 2 bases from J, with 17 bases between. CDR1 is LGHDT and CDR2 is YNNKEL in the germline V gene (reference sequence). This CDR3 has 17 amino acids. This chain's CDR3 is CASSLPDVLENTGELFF. The CDR3 DNA is TGTGCCAGCAGCCTTCCGGACGTATTGGAAAACACCGGGGAGCTGTTTTTT. The full variable domain, its missing parts supplied by reference TRBV3-1 and TRBJ2-2, is DTAVSQTPKYLVTQMGNDKSIKCEQNLGHDTMYWYKQDSKKFLKIMFSYNNKELIINETVPNRFSPKSPDKAHLNLHINSLELGDSAVYFCASSLPDVLENTGELFFGEGSRLTVL.

This clonotype has only a few counts. The chain recombines TRBV7-9 with TRBJ2-7; 10 bases fit TRBD2. Germline CDR1 reads SEHNR; CDR2 reads FQNEAQ (reference sequence). The CDR3 contains 16 residues. Germline trimming cut 3 bases from V and 3 bases from J; bases unmatched to any gene: 8. The CDR3 is CASSFPPGLAFYEQYF. The CDR3 DNA sequence: TGTGCCAGCAGCTTCCCTCCGGGACTAGCGTTCTACGAGCAGTACTTC.

In this sample, this clonotype turned up a few times. V usage is TRBV7-9 and J usage is TRBJ2-5, with 9 bases that match TRBD2. The CDR3 loop spans 19 amino acids. The V gene end was trimmed by 5 bases and the J gene end by 0 bases; junction bases not matched to a gene: 16. Germline assignment: CDR1 SEHNR and CDR2 FQNEAQ (reference sequence). The CDR3 loop reads CASSPYRVGASGNQETQYF. For the CDR3, the DNA is TGTGCCAGCAGCCCCTACAGGGTAGGAGCTAGCGGGAACCAAGAGACCCAGTACTTC.

This chain uses TRBV20-1 with TRBJ1-1, with D hard to call. CDR3 size: 14 residues. Trimming took off 6 bases at V and 1 base at J, with 15 bases between the two ends. Germline loops: CDR1 DFQATT, CDR2 SNEGSKA (reference sequence). This CDR3 reads CSAPTPTGNTEAFF. The CDR3 DNA is TGCAGTGCCCCAACCCCGACGGGGAACACTGAAGCTTTCTTT.